This is a list of T cell receptor beta chains from one sample in a study of cytomegalovirus exposure and HLA in healthy donors. The data were produced by immunoSEQ multiplex PCR, yet TCRdb's version contains in-frame clones alone and is incomplete. The profile shows approximately 100,000 clones, about nine tenths of them singletons. The sequenced sample was PBMCs. These receptors were obtained from a woman between 18 and 30 years old in good health and CMV-seropositive. The CDR3 runs from the conserved cysteine through the conserved F or W. D genes are given only for firm matches. Clone size is not always given. Where it is, it says once, few, many or a class for expanded clones.

d_call: .; v_call: TRBV6-1; clone_size: .; j_call: TRBJ2-6; cdr3_nt: TGTGCCAGCAGTGAAGGGGAGTCTGGGGCCAACGTCCTGACTTTC; cdr3_aa: CASSEGESGANVLTF
d_call: .; v_call: TRBV2; clone_size: .; j_call: TRBJ1-5; cdr3_nt: TGTGCCAGCAACAGGGGCAATCAGCCCCAGCATTTT; cdr3_aa: CASNRGNQPQHF
d_call: TRBD2; v_call: TRBV6-4; clone_size: .; j_call: TRBJ2-2; cdr3_nt: TGTGCCAGCAGTGACTCAGGACTAGCGGGGGAGCATACCGGGGAGCTGTTTTTT; cdr3_aa: CASSDSGLAGEHTGELFF
d_call: .; v_call: TRBV5-4; clone_size: .; j_call: TRBJ2-2; cdr3_nt: TGTGCCAGCAGCTTGGCTTCAGGGAACACCGGGGAGCTGTTTTTT; cdr3_aa: CASSLASGNTGELFF
d_call: TRBD1; v_call: TRBV19; clone_size: .; j_call: TRBJ1-1; cdr3_nt: TGTGCCAGTAGTACTCGGACAGGAGGGATGAACACTGAAGCTTTCTTT; cdr3_aa: CASSTRTGGMNTEAFF
d_call: TRBD1; v_call: TRBV25-1; clone_size: once; j_call: TRBJ2-1; cdr3_nt: TGTGCCAGCAGTGTCCCGGGACAGGGGTCCAATGAGCAGTTCTTC; cdr3_aa: CASSVPGQGSNEQFF
d_call: .; v_call: TRBV6-5; clone_size: .; j_call: TRBJ1-2; cdr3_nt: TGTGCCAGCAGTTACGACAGTAACTATGGCTACACCTTC; cdr3_aa: CASSYDSNYGYTF
d_call: .; v_call: TRBV4-1; clone_size: .; j_call: TRBJ2-7; cdr3_nt: TGCGCCAGCAGCCAAGGCCCGGACAGCTCCTACGAGCAGTACTTC; cdr3_aa: CASSQGPDSSYEQYF
d_call: TRBD1; v_call: TRBV4-1; clone_size: .; j_call: TRBJ2-7; cdr3_nt: TGCGCCAGCAGCCATGGGACAGTTGGCACCTACGAGCAGTACTTC; cdr3_aa: CASSHGTVGTYEQYF
d_call: TRBD1; v_call: TRBV7-8; clone_size: .; j_call: TRBJ2-6; cdr3_nt: TGTGCCAGCAGCTTCCGCCGGGACAGATCACCCTCTGGGGCCAACGTCCTGACTTTC; cdr3_aa: CASSFRRDRSPSGANVLTF
d_call: TRBD1; v_call: TRBV25-1; clone_size: .; j_call: TRBJ2-2; cdr3_nt: TGTGCCACTATTGATCCGGGACAGGGGAACACCGGGGAGCTGTTTTTT; cdr3_aa: CATIDPGQGNTGELFF
d_call: TRBD1; v_call: TRBV5-6; clone_size: .; j_call: TRBJ1-6; cdr3_nt: TGTGCCAGCACTCTTGCTGCTCCAGGGGGCAGTTCACCCCTCCACTTT; cdr3_aa: CASTLAAPGGSSPLHF
d_call: .; v_call: TRBV2; clone_size: .; j_call: TRBJ2-3; cdr3_nt: TGTGCCAGCAGCAGGGACTTCCAATTGCAGTATTTT; cdr3_aa: CASSRDFQLQYF
d_call: TRBD1; v_call: TRBV5-4; clone_size: .; j_call: TRBJ1-3; cdr3_nt: TGTGCCAGCAGCCCGGGACAGGGGCCTGGAAACACCATATATTTT; cdr3_aa: CASSPGQGPGNTIYF
d_call: .; v_call: TRBV28; clone_size: .; j_call: TRBJ2-1; cdr3_nt: TGTGCCAGCAGTCCGAGGGGACTCTTCGTGGGCAATGAGCAGTTCTTC; cdr3_aa: CASSPRGLFVGNEQFF
d_call: .; v_call: TRBV5-6; clone_size: .; j_call: TRBJ1-4; cdr3_nt: TGTGCCAGCAGCTTCTACCACGTAACTAATGAAAAACTGTTTTTT; cdr3_aa: CASSFYHVTNEKLFF
d_call: TRBD1; v_call: TRBV28; clone_size: once; j_call: TRBJ2-5; cdr3_nt: TGTGCCAGCAGTTTGCCCGACAGGGGTGGCGAGACCCAGTACTTC; cdr3_aa: CASSLPDRGGETQYF
d_call: .; v_call: TRBV6-6; clone_size: once; j_call: TRBJ1-6; cdr3_nt: TGTGCCAGCAGTTTGGGTGAGGGCAGGAACCACTTT; cdr3_aa: CASSLGEGRNHF
d_call: .; v_call: TRBV27; clone_size: .; j_call: TRBJ1-1; cdr3_nt: TGTGCCAGCAGTTTTTCGGCAGGGGCCACTGAAGCTTTCTTT; cdr3_aa: CASSFSAGATEAFF
d_call: .; v_call: TRBV9; clone_size: .; j_call: TRBJ2-1; cdr3_nt: TGTGCCAGCAGCGCACCTCCTAGGACAGACAATGAGCAGTTCTTC; cdr3_aa: CASSAPPRTDNEQFF
d_call: .; v_call: TRBV29-1; clone_size: .; j_call: TRBJ2-2; cdr3_nt: TGCAGCGCTCCCACAGGGCCCACCGGGGAGCTGTTTTTT; cdr3_aa: CSAPTGPTGELFF
d_call: .; v_call: TRBV4-1; clone_size: .; j_call: TRBJ2-2; cdr3_nt: TGCGCCAGCAGCCAATTAACAGGTCCCGGGGAGCTGTTTTTT; cdr3_aa: CASSQLTGPGELFF
d_call: .; v_call: TRBV7-9; clone_size: .; j_call: TRBJ2-1; cdr3_nt: TGTGCCAGCAGTCTAGCAGAACACCACAATGAGCAGTTCTTC; cdr3_aa: CASSLAEHHNEQFF
d_call: .; v_call: TRBV2; clone_size: .; j_call: TRBJ1-4; cdr3_nt: TGTGCCACCAGACCGGAGGTTCGTGAAAAACTGTTTTTT; cdr3_aa: CATRPEVREKLFF
d_call: TRBD1; v_call: TRBV6-6; clone_size: .; j_call: TRBJ1-5; cdr3_nt: TGTGCCAGCAGTTACCTGCTCAGGACAGGGGATCAGCCCCAGCATTTT; cdr3_aa: CASSYLLRTGDQPQHF
d_call: TRBD2; v_call: TRBV15; clone_size: .; j_call: TRBJ2-1; cdr3_nt: TGTGCCACCAGCTTAACCCTCCGGGGTAGCGGGGGCCGAACCTACAATGAGCAGTTCTTC; cdr3_aa: CATSLTLRGSGGRTYNEQFF
d_call: .; v_call: TRBV4-1; clone_size: .; j_call: TRBJ2-3; cdr3_nt: TGCGCCAGCAGCCAAGGCAGGACAACAGATACGCAGTATTTT; cdr3_aa: CASSQGRTTDTQYF
d_call: .; v_call: TRBV28; clone_size: .; j_call: TRBJ2-3; cdr3_nt: TGTGCCAGCAGTCCCCTAGATACGCAGTATTTT; cdr3_aa: CASSPLDTQYF
d_call: .; v_call: TRBV19; clone_size: .; j_call: TRBJ1-4; cdr3_nt: TGTGCCAGTACCCCAGACAGTTCCTCAACTAATGAAAAACTGTTTTTT; cdr3_aa: CASTPDSSSTNEKLFF
d_call: .; v_call: TRBV6-1; clone_size: .; j_call: TRBJ1-5; cdr3_nt: TGTGCCAGCAGTCTTATATATAGCAATCAGCCCCAGCATTTT; cdr3_aa: CASSLIYSNQPQHF
d_call: .; v_call: TRBV20-1; clone_size: .; j_call: TRBJ1-1; cdr3_nt: TGCAGTGCTAGAGAACTGCTTGAAGCTTTCTTT; cdr3_aa: CSARELLEAFF
d_call: TRBD1; v_call: TRBV19; clone_size: .; j_call: TRBJ1-1; cdr3_nt: TGTGCCAGTAGTATCGGAGGGGGCGGCACTGAAGCTTTCTTT; cdr3_aa: CASSIGGGGTEAFF
d_call: TRBD2; v_call: TRBV9; clone_size: .; j_call: TRBJ2-5; cdr3_nt: TGTGCCAGCAGCGTAGGGGTGACTAGCGGGGAGAAAGAGACCCAGTACTTC; cdr3_aa: CASSVGVTSGEKETQYF
d_call: TRBD1; v_call: TRBV4-1; clone_size: .; j_call: TRBJ2-3; cdr3_nt: TGCGCCAGCAGCCAACGCGGGACAGGGACCACAGATACGCAGTATTTT; cdr3_aa: CASSQRGTGTTDTQYF
d_call: TRBD1; v_call: TRBV5-6; clone_size: .; j_call: TRBJ2-5; cdr3_nt: TGTGCCAGCAGCGTACAGGGGAGACAGGGGACCCAGTACTTC; cdr3_aa: CASSVQGRQGTQYF
d_call: .; v_call: TRBV5-3; clone_size: .; j_call: TRBJ1-3; cdr3_nt: TGTGCCAGAAGCCCGGGACACTCTGGAAACACCATATATTTT; cdr3_aa: CARSPGHSGNTIYF
d_call: .; v_call: TRBV28; clone_size: .; j_call: TRBJ2-1; cdr3_nt: TGTGCCAGCAGCCCTAGACAGCCGGAGCAGTTCTTC; cdr3_aa: CASSPRQPEQFF
d_call: TRBD2; v_call: TRBV14; clone_size: few; j_call: TRBJ2-7; cdr3_nt: TGTGCCAGCAGCCGAGCGGGGGAATACGAGCAGTACTTC; cdr3_aa: CASSRAGEYEQYF
d_call: TRBD1; v_call: TRBV4-1; clone_size: .; j_call: TRBJ2-5; cdr3_nt: TGCGCCAGCAGCCGAGAGGACAGGGGAGGGGCAGAGACCCAGTACTTC; cdr3_aa: CASSREDRGGAETQYF
d_call: TRBD1; v_call: TRBV27; clone_size: .; j_call: TRBJ2-4; cdr3_nt: TGTGCCAGCAGTCCTGCGCCAGGGGGCGCGCCCAAAAACATTCAGTACTTC; cdr3_aa: CASSPAPGGAPKNIQYF
d_call: .; v_call: TRBV2; clone_size: .; j_call: TRBJ1-2; cdr3_nt: TGTGCCAGCAGTGGGCAGAACTATGGCTACACCTTC; cdr3_aa: CASSGQNYGYTF
d_call: TRBD1; v_call: TRBV4-1; clone_size: .; j_call: TRBJ1-5; cdr3_nt: TGCGCCAGCAGCCAAGAGTCAGGGGGGTATCAGCCCCAGCATTTT; cdr3_aa: CASSQESGGYQPQHF
d_call: .; v_call: TRBV5-1; clone_size: .; j_call: TRBJ2-2; cdr3_nt: TGCGCCAGCAGCTTGTATACAGTAGATGACACCGGGGAGCTGTTTTTT; cdr3_aa: CASSLYTVDDTGELFF
d_call: .; v_call: TRBV5-1; clone_size: .; j_call: TRBJ1-3; cdr3_nt: TGCGCCAGCAGCTCCGGGGCTGGAAACACCATATATTTT; cdr3_aa: CASSSGAGNTIYF
d_call: .; v_call: TRBV12-5; clone_size: few; j_call: TRBJ1-2; cdr3_nt: TGTGCTAGTGGTCCAAGGACAGCCTATGGCTACACCTTC; cdr3_aa: CASGPRTAYGYTF
d_call: .; v_call: TRBV9; clone_size: .; j_call: TRBJ2-7; cdr3_nt: TGTGCCAGCAGCGTAGCTCCAGGGCTCGAGCAGTACTTC; cdr3_aa: CASSVAPGLEQYF
d_call: TRBD2; v_call: TRBV29-1; clone_size: .; j_call: TRBJ2-1; cdr3_nt: TGCAGCGTAGTTCCGGGGGGAAGAACCTACAATGAGCAGTTCTTC; cdr3_aa: CSVVPGGRTYNEQFF
d_call: .; v_call: TRBV20-1; clone_size: .; j_call: TRBJ2-7; cdr3_nt: TGCAGTGCTACCCTAGGTAACGAGCAGTACTTC; cdr3_aa: CSATLGNEQYF
d_call: .; v_call: TRBV4-1; clone_size: .; j_call: TRBJ1-1; cdr3_nt: TGCGCCAGCAGCCCTACTAATTTTGGAGTGAACACTGAAGCTTTCTTT; cdr3_aa: CASSPTNFGVNTEAFF
d_call: TRBD2; v_call: TRBV7-9; clone_size: .; j_call: TRBJ2-7; cdr3_nt: TGTGCCAGCAGACCTGGACTAGCGGGGGGCCCCGAGCAGTACTTC; cdr3_aa: CASRPGLAGGPEQYF
d_call: .; v_call: TRBV27; clone_size: .; j_call: TRBJ2-7; cdr3_nt: TGTGCCAGCAGCTTTACAGGGCGCGAGCAGTACTTC; cdr3_aa: CASSFTGREQYF
d_call: .; v_call: TRBV6-1; clone_size: .; j_call: TRBJ2-4; cdr3_nt: TGTGCCAGCAGTGAAGAGGCGGTTTTAGCCAAAAACATTCAGTACTTC; cdr3_aa: CASSEEAVLAKNIQYF
d_call: .; v_call: TRBV9; clone_size: .; j_call: TRBJ2-1; cdr3_nt: TGTGCCAGCAGCGTCTCCGGGACTGACGTTAATGAGCAGTTCTTC; cdr3_aa: CASSVSGTDVNEQFF
d_call: .; v_call: TRBV4-2; clone_size: .; j_call: TRBJ2-3; cdr3_nt: TGTGCCAGCAGCCCCGACTCCCTTAGCACAGATACGCAGTATTTT; cdr3_aa: CASSPDSLSTDTQYF
d_call: .; v_call: TRBV28; clone_size: .; j_call: TRBJ1-1; cdr3_nt: TGTGCCAGCACCCAGGGCCTTATGGTAACTGAAGCTTTCTTT; cdr3_aa: CASTQGLMVTEAFF
d_call: TRBD1; v_call: TRBV6-6; clone_size: few; j_call: TRBJ1-3; cdr3_nt: TGTGCCAGCAGGGAGGACAGGGGTTCTGGAAACACCATATATTTT; cdr3_aa: CASREDRGSGNTIYF
d_call: .; v_call: TRBV19; clone_size: .; j_call: TRBJ1-5; cdr3_nt: TGTGCCAGTAGGCTCCGGGGTGGGGATCAGCCCCAGCATTTT; cdr3_aa: CASRLRGGDQPQHF
d_call: .; v_call: TRBV7-8; clone_size: .; j_call: TRBJ1-3; cdr3_nt: TGTGCCAGCAGCTCGGACAGCTCTGGAAACACCATATATTTT; cdr3_aa: CASSSDSSGNTIYF